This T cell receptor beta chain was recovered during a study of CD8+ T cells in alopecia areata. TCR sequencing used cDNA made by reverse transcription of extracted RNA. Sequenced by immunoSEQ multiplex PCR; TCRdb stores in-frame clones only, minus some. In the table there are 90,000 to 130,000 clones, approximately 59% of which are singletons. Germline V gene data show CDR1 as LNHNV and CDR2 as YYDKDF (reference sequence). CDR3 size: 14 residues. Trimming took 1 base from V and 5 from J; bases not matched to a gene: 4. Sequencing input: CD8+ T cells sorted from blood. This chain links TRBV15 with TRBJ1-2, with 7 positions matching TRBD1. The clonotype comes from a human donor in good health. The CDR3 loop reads CATSRGQGSYGYTF. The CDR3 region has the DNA TGTGCCACCAGCAGAGGACAGGGCTCTTATGGCTACACCTTC.